This T cell receptor beta chain was captured in a study of shared clonotypes between healthy human individuals. The CDR3 extends over 18 amino acids. Germline V lookup: CDR1 MGHDK, CDR2 SYGVNS. V lost 7 bases to trimming and J lost 0 bases; unmatched junction nucleotides: 11. Data came from immunoSEQ multiplex PCR; TCRdb stores just in-frame clones and leaves some out. The table shows about 1,900,000 clones, with just under 95% occurring only once. Selected positively for CCR7 and CD45RO-negative, naive CD8 cells excluded terminally differentiated effector memory CD45RA+ cells. The receptor was isolated from a man younger than 35 in good health. What was sequenced was naive CD8+ T cells sorted from blood. The gene calls are TRBV25-1 and TRBJ1-6; 8 bases agree with TRBD1. The CDR3 loop is CASTPGTGHSSYNSPLHF. CDR3 DNA: TGTGCCAGCACCCCCGGGACAGGTCATAGCTCCTATAATTCACCCCTCCACTTT.